This T cell receptor (beta chain) was captured by sequencing in a study of cytomegalovirus exposure and HLA in healthy donors (dated 2017 in TCRdb). Study-wide context: The 666 repertoires of the first cohort and the 120 validation repertoires were produced on the same platform, according to a later analysis. The study aimed to test whether signatures of past pathogen exposure could be identified by cataloging public T cell receptors. Besides the first cohort of roughly 640 subjects, a separate validation cohort made up of 120 or so different subjects was used. To predict cytomegalovirus infection status, the study combined high-throughput TCR immunosequencing, statistical association of individual TCRs with disease status, and machine learning.

On this clone: The antigen it binds to is not known. No base-level quality is on record; no much larger clone is a single base apart.

General study outcomes and caveats: In both the original and validation cohorts, the classifier was reported to diagnose cytomegalovirus status with high specificity and sensitivity. Three of the identified cytomegalovirus-associated TCR beta chains were confirmed in vitro to be specific for cytomegalovirus antigens. The authors suggested that the approach could potentially be extended to other disease states and immunological phenotypes. While some public TCRs were present in many individuals, most TCR sequences turned up only very rarely across donors. The validation cohort had no HLA typing available for a later analysis, so co-occurrence within that cohort was assessed over all 120 or so repertoires. In a later analysis, TCRs clustered in the first cohort were found to also tend to co-occur in the 120 validation repertoires, with 85% to 95% of cluster scores above 0. A total of 164 TCR beta chains were listed by the study as associated with cytomegalovirus.

Germline trimming: 4 bases from V, 4 bases from J; junction bases outside gene matches: 5. As encoded in the germline V gene (reference sequence), CDR1 is SGHNT while CDR2 is YYREEE. The CDR3, cysteine through phenylalanine, is 15 amino acids long. Of the read, only the CDR3 DNA is kept; its 45 bases are in frame from base 1. Receptor amplification or capture employed the immunoSEQ multiplex PCR assay. The paper's processing steps were these. A statistical classification framework was developed to diagnose cytomegalovirus status using the catalog of TCR beta chain sequences. TCRdb limited this immuneACCESS table to in-frame rearrangements with V and J called. A share of clones is missing; checked studies link under half to unresolved V genes, and the rest is unexplained. Clone size and the V and J calls come from that table; the DNA yielded D and trimming. The sample profile shows 100,000 to 150,000 clones; 86% of them were found once. Of the sample, roughly 5% is held by the ten largest clones.

Separate from the approximately 700-subject first cohort, the validation cohort of about 130 subjects was the group to which the donors belonged. The sequenced sample was PBMCs. Here the chain combines TRBV5-4 and TRBJ1-2; 12 nucleotides in the junction match TRBD1. The receptor comes from a man between 18 and 35 years old in good health and CMV-seronegative. The DNA sequence follows: TGTGCCAGCAGCCAGCCGGGACAGGGGGCCTATGGCTACACCTTC. It codes for CASSQPGQGAYGYTF.